This note documents a single TCR beta chain sequence. Its antigen is as yet unknown. V dropped 4 bases and J dropped 0 bases, with 7 bases sitting between them. Germline CDR1 is SEHNR and CDR2 is FQNEAQ (reference sequence). The CDR3 spans 13 residues. Regarding time point: week 35, safety follow-up. The study gave 300 ug of mutant IDH1 20-mer peptide per vaccine dose, with topical imiquimod. These data originate in a study of a mutant IDH1 vaccine in newly diagnosed glioma. Study details: Before enrollment, the patients had been treated with radiotherapy alone, temozolomide alone, or both together. Most of them had received both.

Here immunoSEQ multiplex PCR was the method, and the copy in TCRdb shows in-frame clones only, minus some. The data hold tens of thousands of clones, with around 87% observed a single time. The source is a man in his forties or fifties with glioma. The sample consisted of PBMCs, taken from a glioma patient whose treatment included an IDH1 peptide vaccine. The chain links TRBV7-9 to TRBJ2-7; unclear D gene. CDR3 sequence: CASSSLNSYEQYF. In DNA, the CDR3 is TGTGCCAGCAGCTCCTTAAACTCCTACGAGCAGTACTTC. Supplemented by reference TRBV7-9 and TRBJ2-7, the full variable domain reads DTGVSQNPRHKITKRGQNVTFRCDPISEHNRLYWYRQTLGQGPEFLTYFQNEAQLEKSRLLSDRFSAERPKGSFSTLEIQRTEQGDSAMYLCASSSLNSYEQYFGPGTRLTVT.